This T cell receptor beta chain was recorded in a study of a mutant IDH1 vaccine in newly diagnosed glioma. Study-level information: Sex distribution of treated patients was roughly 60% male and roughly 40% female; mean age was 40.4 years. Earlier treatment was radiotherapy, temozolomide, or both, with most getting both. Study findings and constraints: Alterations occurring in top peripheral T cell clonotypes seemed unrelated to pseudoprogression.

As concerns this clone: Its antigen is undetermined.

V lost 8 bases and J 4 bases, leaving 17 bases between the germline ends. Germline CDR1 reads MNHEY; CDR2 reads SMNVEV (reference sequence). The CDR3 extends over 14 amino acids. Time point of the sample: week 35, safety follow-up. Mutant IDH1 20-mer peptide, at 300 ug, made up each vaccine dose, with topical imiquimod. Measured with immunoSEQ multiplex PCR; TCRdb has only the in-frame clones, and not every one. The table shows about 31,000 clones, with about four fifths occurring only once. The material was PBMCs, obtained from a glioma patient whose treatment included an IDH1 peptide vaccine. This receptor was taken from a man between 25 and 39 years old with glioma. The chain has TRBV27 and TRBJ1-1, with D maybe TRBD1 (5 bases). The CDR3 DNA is TGTGCCAGCGCCCCTGGGGGAGTTTTCACTGAAGCTTTCTTT. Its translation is CASAPGGVFTEAFF.